The 4 T cell receptor beta chains reported below all come from one sample, sequenced in a study of identical twins. TCRdb re-called the 5' RACE reads with MiXCR, one entry per CDR3 protein. The sample lists 300,000 to 400,000 distinct CDR3 sequences; about 12% were seen once. These data were also filed under a second study, of yellow fever vaccine responses in identical twins.

What was sequenced was CD8+ T cells sorted from blood. The receptors derive from a young woman in good health.

This clonotype was found a few times. J is TRBJ2-1 and V is TRBV12-3 or TRBV12-4, with D possibly called TRBD1 or TRBD2 (5 bases each). Trimming cost V 4 bases and J 4 bases, with 17 bases left between them. The CDR3 covers 16 residues. The CDR3 coding sequence is TGTGCCAGCAGTTCTTACGAGGGGCGTTCGTACAATGAGCAGTTCTTC. It specifies CASSSYEGRSYNEQFF.

This clonotype came up many times. The chain carries TRBV7-2 and TRBJ2-5; no clear D gene. Between the trimmed V and J ends, which lost 5 bases and 5 bases, there was a span of 15 bases. CDR3 size: 14 residues. Germline V gives CDR1 SGHTA, CDR2 FQGNSA. CDR3 in amino acids: CASSQPTRRETQYF. As DNA, the CDR3 is TGTGCCAGCAGCCAGCCCACCCGGCGGGAGACCCAGTACTTC.

CDR3 loop: CASVGTGPYGYTF. DNA for the CDR3: TGTGCCAGCGTGGGGACAGGGCCCTATGGCTACACCTTC. V and J are TRBV2 and TRBJ1-2; 9 bases line up with TRBD1. There are 13 residues in the CDR3. With 8 bases clipped from V and 4 bases from J, the junction kept 5 bases outside the gene matches. The germline V gene encodes CDR1 SNHLY and CDR2 FYNNEI. The full variable domain, with the rest looked up from reference TRBV2 and TRBJ1-2, is EPEVTQTPSHQVTQMGQEVILRCVPISNHLYFYWYRQILGQKVEFLVSFYNNEISEKSEIFDDQFSVERPDGSNFTLKIRSTKLEDSAMYFCASVGTGPYGYTFGSGTRLTVV.

This rearrangement joins TRBV5-1 to TRBJ2-7; the D gene is possibly TRBD2 (6 bases). This CDR3 comprises 16 residues. Per germline, CDR1 SGHRS and CDR2 YFSETQ. The V gene lost 4 bases and the J gene lost 1 base, with 18 bases spanning the gap. The CDR3 DNA follows: TGCGCCAGCAGCCCGGGACTCCCTTACCTGTCCTACGAGCAGTACTTC. Translation: CASSPGLPYLSYEQYF.